The rows below give T cell receptor beta chains drawn from one sample of a study of PD-1 blockade in classical Hodgkin lymphoma. The repertoire was sequenced with immunoSEQ multiplex PCR; TCRdb's copy has only in-frame clones and lacks some. The table lists about 97,000 clones, approximately 83% of them singletons. The specimen was peripheral blood mononuclear cells (PBMCs), collected at baseline. These receptor sequences come from a human donor with classical Hodgkin lymphoma. The CDR3 runs from the conserved cysteine through the conserved F or W. The order of the fields is J gene, clone size, D gene, V gene, CDR3 DNA, CDR3 protein. D genes are given only for firm matches. The size entry is marked missing in some rows and otherwise reads once, few, many or a size class.

>TRBJ1-3|few|-|TRBV28
TGTGCCAGCAGTCTTACGGGAAACACCATATATTTT
CASSLTGNTIYF
>TRBJ2-7|-|-|TRBV12-1
TGTGCCAGCAGCGTTAGGACTAGCGGGCCGCCCTACGAGCAGTACTTC
CASSVRTSGPPYEQYF
>TRBJ1-5|-|-|TRBV19
TGTGCCAGTAGTATAGCAAATAGCAATCAGCCCCAGCATTTT
CASSIANSNQPQHF
>TRBJ1-3|-|-|TRBV2
TGTGCCAGCAGTGAAGGACTTGTGGACAGCGGAAACACCATATATTTT
CASSEGLVDSGNTIYF
>TRBJ2-7|-|TRBD2|TRBV28
TGTGCCAGCAGTTTCGGCGGGAGGGCGATCGAGCAGTACTTC
CASSFGGRAIEQYF
>TRBJ1-4|-|TRBD1|TRBV5-4
TGTGCCAGCAGAGACGACAGGGCAACTAATGAAAAACTGTTTTTT
CASRDDRATNEKLFF
>TRBJ1-1|-|-|TRBV9
TGTGCCAGCAGCGCCTCTGGACAGCCCGGGATTGGAGCTTTCTTT
CASSASGQPGIGAFF
>TRBJ1-1|many|-|TRBV28
TGTGCCAGCAGCCAACAGGGCACTGAAGCTTTCTTT
CASSQQGTEAFF
>TRBJ2-7|-|TRBD2|TRBV19
TGTGCCAGTAGTATTGAGGCGGGAGCCTACGAGCAGTACTTC
CASSIEAGAYEQYF
>TRBJ1-1|few|-|TRBV5-6
TGTGCCAGCAGACGGGTCGGGTATATTGAAGCTTTCTTT
CASRRVGYIEAFF
>TRBJ1-5|few|-|TRBV29-1
TGCAGCGTAAGCGGGGAGGGCAATCAGCCCCAGCATTTT
CSVSGEGNQPQHF
>TRBJ1-1|-|-|TRBV27
TGTGCCAGCAGTTTAGGTCCTCGGACAGCTGAAGCTTTCTTT
CASSLGPRTAEAFF
>TRBJ1-5|once|-|TRBV6-1
TGTGCCAGCAGTGCTACAGGACCTCAATTGCCCCAGCATTTT
CASSATGPQLPQHF
>TRBJ2-2|-|-|TRBV7-2
TGTGCCAGCAGCCCCTTTACGGTCCCGGAGCTGTTTTTT
CASSPFTVPELFF
>TRBJ1-3|once|-|TRBV7-2
TGTGCCAGCAGCTTGGGCGTTGCAGGGCTCGGAAACACCATATATTTT
CASSLGVAGLGNTIYF
>TRBJ2-7|-|TRBD2|TRBV19
TGTGCCAGTAGTGCCGGGAGGGGCTCCTACGAGCAGTACTTC
CASSAGRGSYEQYF
>TRBJ2-4|-|TRBD2|TRBV7-4
TGTGCCAGCAGCCCCCCTAAGCGAGGACTAGCGACCAAAAACATTCAGTACTTC
CASSPPKRGLATKNIQYF
>TRBJ2-2|-|TRBD2|TRBV19
TGTGCCAGTAGTATAGTTGGGACTAGCGCCGGGGAGCTGTTTTTT
CASSIVGTSAGELFF
>TRBJ2-5|-|-|TRBV10-3
TGTGCCATCGGGGCTAGCAGACCCGTCGTCGAGACCCAGTACTTC
CAIGASRPVVETQYF
>TRBJ2-5|-|TRBD2|TRBV28
TGTGCCAGCAGTTTATGGGGAGCGGGAGGTGGAGAGACCCAGTACTTC
CASSLWGAGGGETQYF
>TRBJ2-7|-|-|TRBV19
TGTGCCAGTAGTATAGATGTGACAATCAGGGGCGACGAGCAGTACTTC
CASSIDVTIRGDEQYF
>TRBJ2-5|-|-|TRBV15
TGTGCCACCAGCAGAGACACCGGAATGGAGACCCAGTACTTC
CATSRDTGMETQYF
>TRBJ1-4|-|-|TRBV5-8
TGTGCCAGCAGCTCGGGACAAATAAGGACTAATGAAAAACTGTTTTTT
CASSSGQIRTNEKLFF
>TRBJ2-5|few|TRBD1|TRBV5-8
TGTGCCAGCAGCTTGGGGGGGACAGGATGGGCTCAAGAGACCCAGTACTTC
CASSLGGTGWAQETQYF
>TRBJ2-2|-|TRBD2|TRBV15
TGTGCCACCAGCAGAGATGGGGGCGGGAGGCCCAACACCGGGGAGCTGTTTTTT
CATSRDGGGRPNTGELFF
>TRBJ2-3|-|-|TRBV27
TGTGCCAGCACTCCCGCGGGTTGGAGGCACAGCACAGATACGCAGTATTTT
CASTPAGWRHSTDTQYF
>TRBJ2-7|few|-|TRBV5-1
TGCGCCAGCAGCTGGGAGGTGGGCGAGCAGTACTTC
CASSWEVGEQYF
>TRBJ2-5|-|-|TRBV2
TGTGCCAGCAGAGAAGACAGGTGGACCCAGTACTTC
CASREDRWTQYF
>TRBJ1-5|few|TRBD1|TRBV19
TGTGCCAGTAGTACAGACAGGGAGGCTCAGCCCCAGCATTTT
CASSTDREAQPQHF
>TRBJ2-7|once|TRBD1|TRBV15
TGTGCCACCAGCCAGGGGGCACTTACCTACGAGCAGTACTTC
CATSQGALTYEQYF
>TRBJ2-3|-|-|TRBV7-2
TGTGCCAGCAGACTAGGGGGATACACAGATACGCAGTATTTT
CASRLGGYTDTQYF
>TRBJ1-1|-|-|TRBV29-1
TGCAGCGCCTCCACAGGGACGAACACTGAAGCTTTCTTT
CSASTGTNTEAFF
>TRBJ1-2|-|TRBD1|TRBV7-2
TGTGCCAGCAGCCCCACGACAGGGTCCCCCTATGGCTACACCTTC
CASSPTTGSPYGYTF
>TRBJ2-3|-|TRBD2|TRBV7-2
TGTGCCAGCAGCTTAGTAGGGGAGGGGACTAGCGGGACTGATACGCAGTATTTT
CASSLVGEGTSGTDTQYF
>TRBJ2-5|-|-|TRBV28
TGTGCCAGCAACCCCCGGCGGAGGTTAAGGACCCAGTACTTC
CASNPRRRLRTQYF
>TRBJ2-3|-|-|TRBV6-5
TGTGCCAGCAGTTGGAGTGGGGTTCCCACAGATACGCAGTATTTT
CASSWSGVPTDTQYF
>TRBJ2-1|-|-|TRBV2
TGTGCCAGCAGTGAAAGTAGGTCTAGCGTTCTAAGAAATGAGCAGTTCTTC
CASSESRSSVLRNEQFF
>TRBJ1-4|-|-|TRBV6-5
TGTGCCAGCAGTTACTCGCCAGGCCCTAATGAAAAACTGTTTTTT
CASSYSPGPNEKLFF
>TRBJ2-3|-|-|TRBV2
TGTGCCAGCAGTGAATACGGGCTAGCTGGGGATACGCAGTATTTT
CASSEYGLAGDTQYF
>TRBJ1-5|once|-|TRBV6-1
TGTGCCAGCATTATGACGGGAATCAATCAGCCCCAGCATTTT
CASIMTGINQPQHF
>TRBJ1-2|-|TRBD1|TRBV5-1
TGCGCCAGCAGCTTGGGGACAGGGAAAGGCTACACCTTC
CASSLGTGKGYTF
>TRBJ1-1|-|-|TRBV10-3
TGTGCCATCAGTGAGTCGCGAAAAACTGAAGCTTTCTTT
CAISESRKTEAFF
>TRBJ1-2|few|-|TRBV5-1
TGCGCCAGCAGCACGGATCTCGTCGCTAACTATGGCTACACCTTC
CASSTDLVANYGYTF
>TRBJ2-7|-|TRBD1|TRBV6-5
TGTGCCAGCACTCGAACCGGGACAGGGGCTTTCGAGCAGTACTTC
CASTRTGTGAFEQYF